The 8 T cell receptor beta chains presented below share a single source sample, sequenced in a study of tumour-infiltrating T cells in Burkitt lymphoma. Libraries were prepared by immunoSEQ multiplex PCR; TCRdb keeps only in-frame clonotypes and omits some of them. The table records 43,000 or so clones, around a third of them present only once. Specimen: tumor tissue. The receptor set was obtained from a human donor with Burkitt lymphoma.

V is TRBV19 and J is TRBJ2-2, with D uncertain. Germline V gives CDR1 LNHDA, CDR2 SQIVND (reference sequence). V gave up 7 bases and J gave up 7 bases, with 13 bases separating them. The CDR3 totals 13 residues. The CDR3 region is CASTLYGVGELFF. The CDR3 bases are TGTGCCAGTACCTTGTATGGAGTCGGGGAGCTGTTTTTT.

The chain recombines TRBV10-3 with TRBJ2-2; the D gene could be TRBD1 or TRBD2 (5 bases each). The V gene's germline CDR1 is ENHRY and CDR2 SYGVKD. V lost 4 bases to trimming and J lost 1 base, with 13 bases between them. This CDR3 has 16 amino acids. The chain's CDR3 is CAISGGLGENTGELFF. CDR3 sequence (DNA): TGTGCCATCAGTGGAGGTTTGGGGGAGAACACCGGGGAGCTGTTTTTT.

The chain joins TRBV30 to TRBJ2-5; 8 bases are shared with TRBD1. V shed 1 base, J shed 10 bases, and the junction held 5 bases outside the gene matches. The CDR3 spans 12 residues. Germline V gene data show CDR1 as GTSNPN and CDR2 as SVGIG (reference sequence). CDR3 region: CAWSALQGVQYF. For the CDR3, the DNA is TGTGCCTGGAGTGCCCTACAGGGGGTCCAGTACTTC.

The chain has TRBV7-6 and TRBJ2-3, with TRBD2 identical over 8 bases. The germline V gene has CDR1 SGHVS and CDR2 FNYEAQ. The CDR3 sequence is 14 residues long. Trimming at V came to 5 bases and at J to 2 bases, leaving 3 bases not matched to a gene. The CDR3 loop reads CASSELAATDTQYF. The CDR3, as DNA: TGTGCCAGCAGCGAACTAGCGGCCACAGATACGCAGTATTTT. The entire variable domain, with the rest obtained from reference TRBV7-6 and TRBJ2-3, is as follows: GAGVSQSPRYKVTKRGQDVALRCDPISGHVSLYWYRQALGQGPEFLTYFNYEAQQDKSGLPNDRFSAERPEGSISTLTIQRTEQRDSAMYRCASSELAATDTQYFGPGTRLTVL.

This clone was counted a few times. The chain links TRBV6-1 to TRBJ2-2; perhaps TRBD2 as D (5 bases). There are 15 residues in the CDR3. The V end lost 6 bases, the J end lost 1 base, and 12 bases lay between the germline ends. Germline V CDR1 and CDR2: MNHNS, SASEGT. CDR3 amino acids: CASRASGLNTGELFF. In DNA, the CDR3 is TGTGCCAGCAGGGCGAGCGGACTGAACACCGGGGAGCTGTTTTTT.

The chain recombines TRBV6-5 with TRBJ1-2, with 8 bases matching TRBD1. There are 14 residues in the CDR3. With V trimmed by 5 bases and J by 4 bases, 6 bases remained unmatched. From germline, CDR1 is MNHEY and CDR2 SVGAGI. The chain's CDR3 is CASSPDRASYGYTF. CDR3 DNA sequence: TGTGCCAGCAGTCCGGACAGGGCGTCCTATGGCTACACCTTC.

The chain employs TRBV5-6 and TRBJ2-1; D gene unclear. V dropped 3 bases and J dropped 4 bases, with 8 bases sitting between them. Germline loops: CDR1 SGHDT, CDR2 YYEEEE. CDR3 length: 13 amino acids. As DNA, the CDR3 is TGTGCCAGCAGCTCCCAGTTTTACAATGAGCAGTTCTTC. Residues: CASSSQFYNEQFF.

This clone was observed a few times. This chain connects TRBV5-6 to TRBJ1-1, with no clear D. CDR3 length: 16 residues. V was trimmed by 2 bases and J by 0 bases, leaving 14 bases between them. The germline gives CDR1 SGHDT, CDR2 YYEEEE. CDR3 in amino acids: CASSLSIGSLNTEAFF. The CDR3 nucleotides are TGTGCCAGCAGCTTAAGCATCGGTAGCCTGAACACTGAAGCTTTCTTT.